This T cell receptor beta chain comes out of a study of control samples from healthy donors and cancer patients. The CDR3 sequence is 14 residues long. Trimming removed 2 bases at V and 8 bases at J, with 16 bases between. The V gene's germline CDR1 is SQVTM and CDR2 ANQGSEA. Clones were sequenced by immunoSEQ multiplex PCR, and TCRdb holds only the in-frame ones, with some missing. Among about 410,000 clones, around 90% were seen once, and the ten largest hold about 6.3%. This clone appeared a few times. Source material: PBMCs. This TCR came from a man between 40 and 49 years old with head and neck cancer. This chain connects TRBV29-1 to TRBJ2-1; D tentatively fits TRBD1 or TRBD2 (5 bases each). The CDR3 sequence: CSVEMGRAGDEQFF. Here the CDR3 DNA reads TGCAGCGTTGAAATGGGGCGGGCTGGAGATGAGCAGTTCTTC.